The 26 T cell receptor beta chains below were found in one sample sequenced in a study of T cells in Graves' hyperthyroidism and ophthalmopathy. What was amplified from RNA transcripts were TCR beta CDR3 regions. HTBI primers were used for first-round RT-PCR of the TCR CDR3. TCRdb re-derived calls from the multiplex PCR reads in MiXCR, one entry per CDR3 protein. This repertoire shows 400,000 to 450,000 distinct CDR3 sequences, roughly 14% found once; its top ten account for approximately 13%. The sample taken for sequencing was blood. The receptors derive from a man aged 18 to 30 with Graves' ophthalmopathy.

This clonotype was observed at least ten times. The chain joins TRBV5-1 to TRBJ2-1, with D tentatively TRBD2 (5 bases). The ends were cut back, 0 bases at V and 2 bases at J, with 12 bases in the middle. The CDR3 is 16 residues long. Germline assignment: CDR1 SGHRS and CDR2 YFSETQ. The DNA of the CDR3 is TGCGCCAGCAGCTTGGGGGCGGGTATTACCTACAATGAGCAGTTCTTC. Its translation: CASSLGAGITYNEQFF.

The chain joins TRBV19 to TRBJ1-4; 8 nucleotides line up with TRBD1. Germline V CDR1 and CDR2: LNHDA, SQIVND (reference sequence). The ends lost 7 bases at V and 0 bases at J; junction bases unmatched: 4. CDR3 length: 15 residues. Here the CDR3 reads CASKTGGTTNEKLFF. CDR3 DNA: TGTGCCAGTAAAACAGGGGGGACAACTAATGAAAAACTGTTTTTT.

This clonotype appeared many times. The V gene is TRBV2, the J gene TRBJ1-3, with a tentative D call TRBD1 (6 bases). Looked up from germline, CDR1 is SNHLY and CDR2 is FYNNEI. V was shortened by 6 bases and J by 0 bases, with 12 bases between the two germline ends. This CDR3 spans 15 amino acids. This CDR3 reads CASRVGQSSGNTIYF. The CDR3, as DNA: TGTGCCAGCAGAGTCGGACAGAGCTCTGGAAACACCATATATTTT.

In the case of this clonotype: Since a much larger clone is just one base distant, this may be a read error. V and J are TRBV29-1 and TRBJ1-2; TRBD1 agrees at 12 bases. This CDR3 spans 17 amino acids. Germline CDR1 is SQVTM and CDR2 is ANQGSEA. The CDR3 loop reads CSVVVSGQGAGGYDYTF. Written as DNA, the CDR3 is TGCAGCGTTGTTGTATCGGGACAGGGGGCAGGGGGCTATGACTACACCTTC.

This clonotype has a count of ten or more. CDR3 bases: TGTGCCAGCGCCGAGGGAGGGAGCTATCAGCCCCAGCATTTT. Its protein is CASAEGGSYQPQHF. The rearrangement links TRBV27 to TRBJ1-5; the D is unclear. The CDR3 totals 14 residues. Germline V lookup: CDR1 MNHEY, CDR2 SMNVEV (reference sequence). V was trimmed by 8 bases and J by 5 bases, leaving 16 bases between them.

This clonotype was seen more than once but under ten times. The chain combines TRBV4-1 with TRBJ1-2; the match to TRBD1 covers 10 bases. The CDR3 loop spans 16 amino acids. With 4 bases clipped from V and 2 bases from J, the junction kept 7 bases outside the gene matches. Germline loops: CDR1 MGHRA, CDR2 YSYEKL. The CDR3 sequence: CASSRATGGLNYGYTF. The CDR3, as DNA: TGCGCCAGCAGCCGTGCGACAGGGGGCTTAAACTATGGCTACACCTTC.

This clonotype was counted at least ten times. This rearrangement joins TRBV24-1 to TRBJ2-5; possible D gene TRBD1, 5 bases. Germline V lookup: CDR1 KGHDR, CDR2 SFDVKD. V lost 1 base to trimming and J lost 2 bases, with 13 bases between them. The CDR3 runs 16 residues. This CDR3 is CATSDFGSGNQETQYF. CDR3 in DNA: TGTGCCACCAGTGATTTTGGCTCAGGGAATCAAGAGACCCAGTACTTC.

This clonotype occurred many times. The rearrangement joins TRBV18 to TRBJ1-1, with D unresolved. This CDR3 has 15 residues. From germline, CDR1 is KGHSH and CDR2 LQKENI. V was clipped by 3 bases and J by 3 bases, with 14 bases between them. The CDR3 protein is CASSPQARGDTEAFF. CDR3 sequence (DNA): TGTGCCAGCTCACCTCAGGCCCGTGGGGACACTGAAGCTTTCTTT.

A few counts support this clonotype. The V call is TRBV7-9, the J call TRBJ1-2; D gene ambiguous. The CDR3 loop spans 14 amino acids. Germline lookup yields CDR1 SEHNR and CDR2 FQNEAQ (reference sequence). V lost 1 base, J lost 0 bases, and 6 bases lay in between. CDR3 sequence reads: CASSLGKANYGYTF. CDR3 sequence (DNA): TGTGCCAGCAGCTTAGGGAAAGCTAACTATGGCTACACCTTC.

A few counts support this clonotype. The chain carries TRBV9 and TRBJ2-1; D gene unclear. Germline lookup yields CDR1 SGDLS and CDR2 YYNGEE. The length of the CDR3 is 12 residues. V lost 0 bases and J 7 bases, leaving 5 bases between the germline ends. The CDR3 DNA sequence: TGTGCCAGCAGCGTAGATCCAAATGAGCAGTTCTTC. Translating it yields CASSVDPNEQFF.

This clonotype has at least ten counts. This chain's CDR3 is CATSDPGQGYNEQFF. The DNA for the CDR3 is TGTGCCACCAGTGATCCGGGACAGGGATACAATGAGCAGTTCTTC. V gene TRBV24-1 combines with J gene TRBJ2-1; TRBD1 matches at 9 bases. The CDR3 is made up of 15 amino acids. J was trimmed by 4 bases and V by 3 bases; bases with no gene match: 3. Germline CDR1 reads KGHDR; CDR2 reads SFDVKD.

This clonotype was recorded at least ten times. This rearrangement joins TRBV24-1 to TRBJ1-2; perhaps TRBD1 as D (5 bases). This CDR3 comprises 15 residues. Germline CDR1 reads KGHDR; CDR2 reads SFDVKD. V was cut by 3 bases and J by 2 bases, with 12 bases left in between. CDR3 coding DNA: TGTGCCACCAGTGATCCCGGGACCGAGAACTATGGCTACACCTTC. Translating it yields CATSDPGTENYGYTF.

This clonotype was counted at least ten times. V usage is TRBV6-2 or TRBV6-3 and J usage is TRBJ2-5; D gene uncertain. This CDR3 has 12 residues. The V end lost 6 bases, the J end lost 4 bases, and 9 bases lay between the germline ends. Germline assignment: CDR1 MNHEY and CDR2 SVGEGT. CDR3 in amino acids: CASRVSTETQYF. The CDR3 region has the DNA TGTGCCAGCAGAGTCAGCACAGAGACCCAGTACTTC.

The chain carries TRBV29-1 and TRBJ2-1; the D gene is possibly TRBD2 (5 bases). CDR3 length: 12 residues. The V gene's germline CDR1 is SQVTM and CDR2 ANQGSEA. Deletions cut 4 bases from V and 8 bases from J, with 12 bases between. The chain's CDR3 is CSVVGSGYEQFF. The DNA of the CDR3 is TGCAGCGTTGTGGGGAGTGGCTATGAGCAGTTCTTC.

Worth noting for this clonotype: With a much larger clone just one base away, this may be a read error. The chain links TRBV6-2 or TRBV6-3 to TRBJ2-7; D tentatively reads TRBD1 or TRBD2 (5 bases each). Per germline, CDR1 MNHEY and CDR2 SVGEGT. V was trimmed by 5 bases and J by 6 bases, leaving 8 bases between them. This CDR3 has 11 amino acids. For the CDR3, the DNA is TGTGCCAGCAGTGGGGGTATCGAGCAGTACTTC. This encodes CASSGGIEQYF.

This clonotype came up many times. The chain is built from TRBV5-5 and TRBJ2-7; 8 bases match TRBD2. CDR1 is SGHKS and CDR2 is YYEKEE in the germline V gene (reference sequence). This CDR3 contains 14 residues. Trimming removed 0 bases from V and 3 bases from J; junction bases left unmatched: 2. CDR3: CASSLAGGIYEQYF. DNA of the CDR3: TGTGCCAGCAGCTTGGCGGGGGGGATCTACGAGCAGTACTTC. The full variable domain, in which reference TRBV5-5 and TRBJ2-7 provide the parts outside the CDR3, is DAGVTQSPTHLIKTRGQQVTLRCSPISGHKSVSWYQQVLGQGPQFIFQYYEKEERGRGNFPDRFSARQFPNYSSELNVNALLLGDSALYLCASSLAGGIYEQYFGPGTRLTVT.

The table lists this clonotype with many counts. The chain couples TRBV11-2 to TRBJ2-7; TRBD2 aligns across 7 bases. The CDR3 has 12 amino acids. Losses at the gene ends were 1 base for V and 9 bases for J; bases not matched to a gene: 3. The germline CDR1 and CDR2 sequences are SGHAT and FQNNGV. CDR3 nucleotides: TGTGCCAGCAGCTTAGCTCGGGGGGTGCAGTACTTC. Protein sequence: CASSLARGVQYF.

This clonotype came up many times. The chain recombines TRBV6-1 with TRBJ2-5, with 8 bases lining up with TRBD1. J was trimmed by 6 bases and V by 5 bases; bases with no gene match: 17. The CDR3 sequence is 17 residues long. Germline assignment: CDR1 MNHNS and CDR2 SASEGT. CDR3 DNA sequence: TGTGCCAGCAGTCTCCTCACTCTTGGACAGGGTCCGAAGACCCAGTACTTC. This encodes CASSLLTLGQGPKTQYF.

This clonotype was recorded a few times. The chain is built from TRBV24-1 and TRBJ1-2; D is uncertain. The germline V and J ends were trimmed by 5 bases and 10 bases, with 13 bases remaining between them. The CDR3 extends over 12 amino acids. Per germline, CDR1 KGHDR and CDR2 SFDVKD. The CDR3 DNA sequence: TGTGCCACCAGTGGCGAAAAGGCGGACTACACCTTC. Protein sequence: CATSGEKADYTF.

At least ten counts were recorded for this clonotype. The chain carries TRBV3-1 and TRBJ2-3; 11 bases are shared with TRBD2. V gave up 4 bases and J gave up 5 bases; unmatched junction bases: 11. Germline CDR1 LGHDT, CDR2 YNNKEL (reference sequence). There are 17 residues in the CDR3. The CDR3 region is CASSRQTSGGGGDTQYF. The CDR3 DNA sequence: TGTGCCAGCAGCCGCCAAACTAGCGGGGGAGGGGGAGATACGCAGTATTTT.

This clonotype has a handful of counts. This chain joins TRBV4-1 and TRBJ2-7; D not resolved. Germline CDR1 reads MGHRA; CDR2 reads YSYEKL. The ends were cut back, 2 bases at V and 0 bases at J, with 14 bases in the middle. This CDR3 has 16 residues. The CDR3 is CASSQLPTGPSYEQYF. The CDR3 nucleotides are TGCGCCAGCAGCCAATTACCGACGGGTCCCTCCTACGAGCAGTACTTC.

This sequence joins TRBV20-1 and TRBJ2-7; 7 bases line up with TRBD2. J lost 2 bases, V lost 5 bases, and 9 bases had no gene match. The CDR3 covers 14 residues. Germline V gene sequence: CDR1 DFQATT, CDR2 SNEGSKA (reference sequence). In nucleotides, the CDR3 is TGCAGTGCTGAAAGCTTGACTAGCACCTACGAGCAGTACTTC. This translates into CSAESLTSTYEQYF.

There are a few counts of this clonotype. The rearrangement joins TRBV6-1 to TRBJ2-7; 7 bases agree with TRBD2. Germline trimming cut 6 bases from V and 3 bases from J; bases unmatched to any gene: 11. The CDR3 has 15 residues. In germline, CDR1 is MNHNS, CDR2 SASEGT. CDR3 sequence: CASSPPGAGFYEQYF. Written as DNA, the CDR3 is TGTGCCAGCAGCCCCCCTGGAGCGGGGTTCTACGAGCAGTACTTC.

This clonotype was observed a few times. V usage is TRBV5-1 and J usage is TRBJ1-1; a possible D gene is TRBD1 (6 bases). The CDR3 covers 16 residues. In germline, CDR1 is SGHRS, CDR2 YFSETQ. V lost 0 bases and J 0 bases, leaving 12 bases between the germline ends. CDR3 bases: TGCGCCAGCAGCTTGGGGGTGGACAGTCTGAACACTGAAGCTTTCTTT. As protein: CASSLGVDSLNTEAFF. Full variable domain (remainder filled in from reference TRBV5-1 and TRBJ1-1): KAGVTQTPRYLIKTRGQQVTLSCSPISGHRSVSWYQQTPGQGLQFLFEYFSETQRNKGNFPGRFSGRQFSNSRSEMNVSTLELGDSALYLCASSLGVDSLNTEAFFGQGTRLTVV.

J is TRBJ2-7 and V is TRBV29-1; 8 bases match TRBD2. Germline-derived CDR1 and CDR2 are SQVTM and ANQGSEA. The CDR3 is made up of 14 amino acids. With V trimmed by 3 bases and J by 6 bases, 10 bases remained unmatched. The CDR3 sequence: CSVEGSGMAGEQYF. Here the CDR3 DNA reads TGCAGCGTTGAGGGTAGCGGGATGGCCGGCGAGCAGTACTTC.

The V gene is TRBV29-1, the J gene TRBJ2-7; perhaps TRBD2 as D (5 bases). The CDR3 has 16 residues. V gave up 4 bases and J gave up 0 bases, with 19 bases separating them. Germline CDR1 and CDR2: SQVTM and ANQGSEA. The CDR3 protein is CSVGSGPPYTSYEQYF. The CDR3 DNA is TGCAGCGTTGGGAGCGGACCTCCTTATACCTCCTACGAGCAGTACTTC.